The 19 T cell receptor beta chains reported below all come from one sample, sequenced in a study of blood T cell repertoires in COVID-19. Assay: immunoSEQ multiplex PCR; the TCRdb copy retains only in-frame clones and omits some. This sample has about 160,000 clones, with about 90% found just once. Sequenced input: peripheral blood. The source of these receptors is a man aged 25 to 45 with COVID-19, enrolled during active disease.

V is TRBV3-1 (or the pseudogene TRBV3-2) and J is TRBJ2-2; TRBD2 matches 8 bases. CDR1 and CDR2 from the germline V gene are LGHDT and YNNKEL (reference sequence). The CDR3 extends over 15 amino acids. The V gene end was trimmed by 8 bases and the J gene end by 1 base; junction bases not matched to a gene: 6. CDR3 coding DNA: TGTGCCAGCCGGGAACTAGCGGAGAACACCGGGGAGCTGTTTTTT. It codes for CASRELAENTGELFF.

The V gene is TRBV6-5, the J gene TRBJ2-7; TRBD1 matches at 7 bases. V lost 6 bases, J lost 3 bases, and 5 bases stayed unmatched. Germline-derived CDR1 and CDR2 are MNHEY and SVGAGI. The CDR3 sequence is 13 residues long. The CDR3 DNA sequence: TGTGCCAGCAGCGGGACAGCCCTCTACGAGCAGTACTTC. Translated: CASSGTALYEQYF.

This chain joins TRBV4-1 and TRBJ2-7; 7 positions agree with TRBD2. CDR1 is MGHRA, CDR2 YSYEKL, per germline. The CDR3 has 17 amino acids. V lost 2 bases to trimming and J lost 4 bases; unmatched junction nucleotides: 14. CDR3 protein: CASSQHTLGGLVYEQYF. In DNA form, the CDR3 reads TGCGCCAGCAGCCAACACACACTGGGGGGGTTGGTGTACGAGCAGTACTTC.

The gene calls are TRBV7-2 and TRBJ2-2; weak D call: TRBD2 (6 bases). Germline V gene lookup returns CDR1 SGHTA and CDR2 FQGNSA. Between the trimmed V and J ends, which lost 6 bases and 7 bases, there was a span of 27 bases. CDR3 length equals 18 residues. CDR3 amino acids: CASSFTLPRLGSLGELFF. DNA for the CDR3: TGTGCCAGCAGTTTCACCCTCCCGCGACTAGGCAGTCTCGGGGAGCTGTTTTTT.

The chain has TRBV30 and TRBJ2-7; the match to TRBD2 covers 9 bases. Losses at the gene ends were 4 bases for V and 2 bases for J; bases not matched to a gene: 6. The CDR3 runs to 14 residues. Germline V gene data show CDR1 as GTSNPN and CDR2 as SVGIG (reference sequence). CDR3 sequence: CAWNMAGGPYEQYF. The CDR3 DNA is TGTGCCTGGAATATGGCGGGAGGGCCCTACGAGCAGTACTTC.

The V call is TRBV6-5, the J call TRBJ2-2; 7 nucleotides line up with TRBD1. Germline CDR1 reads MNHEY; CDR2 reads SVGAGI. With 1 base clipped from V and 7 bases from J, the junction kept 6 bases outside the gene matches. This CDR3 has 15 amino acids. The CDR3 nucleotides read TGTGCCAGCAGTTACTATCCAGGGGGTGTCGGGGAGCTGTTTTTT. As protein: CASSYYPGGVGELFF.

The chain uses TRBV6-2 or TRBV6-3 and TRBJ2-7, with 9 positions matching TRBD1. The CDR3 is 14 amino acids. Trimming at V came to 5 bases and at J to 2 bases, leaving 4 bases not matched to a gene. Germline V gene lookup returns CDR1 MNHEY and CDR2 SVGEGT. CDR3 bases: TGTGCCAGCAGTCCACGGGACAGGGCCTACGAGCAGTACTTC. This sequence encodes CASSPRDRAYEQYF.

The rearrangement uses TRBV7-9 and TRBJ1-5; 9 bases align to TRBD1. Looked up from germline, CDR1 is SEHNR and CDR2 is FQNEAQ (reference sequence). The CDR3 runs 17 residues. V trimming: 5 bases; J trimming: 2 bases; junction bases outside the gene matches: 10. The chain's CDR3 is CASSALDRGRGNQPQHF. CDR3 in DNA: TGTGCCAGCAGCGCGTTGGACAGGGGTCGGGGCAATCAGCCCCAGCATTTT. The entire variable domain, with the rest obtained from reference TRBV7-9 and TRBJ1-5, is as follows: DTGVSQNPRHKITKRGQNVTFRCDPISEHNRLYWYRQTLGQGPEFLTYFQNEAQLEKSRLLSDRFSAERPKGSFSTLEIQRTEQGDSAMYLCASSALDRGRGNQPQHFGDGTRLSIL.

This sequence joins TRBV5-6 and TRBJ1-4, with 7 bases that match TRBD1. The germline CDR1 and CDR2 sequences are SGHDT and YYEEEE. The CDR3 sequence is 14 residues long. V dropped 4 bases and J dropped 4; count of bases not matched to a gene: 4. CDR3 DNA sequence: TGTGCCAGCAGCCCCAGACAGGGTAATGAAAAACTGTTTTTT. This codes for CASSPRQGNEKLFF.

The rearrangement links TRBV7-3 to TRBJ1-1; weak D call: TRBD1 (6 bases). The germline V gene has CDR1 SGHTA and CDR2 FQGTGA. This CDR3 spans 15 amino acids. V lost 0 bases and J 6 bases, leaving 14 bases between the germline ends. The CDR3 nucleotides are TGTGCCAGCAGCTTAACGACAGGTGGTGGGTCTGAAGCTTTCTTT. As protein: CASSLTTGGGSEAFF.

The V and J genes are TRBV7-2 and TRBJ1-5, with 8 nucleotides matching TRBD1. In germline, CDR1 is SGHTA, CDR2 FQGNSA. J was trimmed by 6 bases and V by 3 bases; bases with no gene match: 4. The CDR3 is 14 amino acids. The CDR3 DNA reads as TGTGCCAGCAGCTTCCTCGACAGGGGTCAGCCCCAGCATTTT. Translating gives CASSFLDRGQPQHF.

V and J are TRBV6-1 and TRBJ1-2, with a possible D match to TRBD1 (6 bases). This CDR3 has 19 residues. Deletions cut 4 bases from V and 3 bases from J, with 27 bases between. The germline V gene has CDR1 MNHNS and CDR2 SASEGT. CDR3 in amino acids: CASSVYSGGAFTGYYGYTF. CDR3 sequence (DNA): TGTGCCAGCAGTGTTTATTCGGGGGGCGCCTTTACGGGTTACTATGGCTACACCTTC.

V and J are TRBV10-3 and TRBJ2-3; D may be TRBD1 (5 bases). Germline assignment: CDR1 ENHRY and CDR2 SYGVKD. This CDR3 is built from 16 residues. V lost 10 bases to trimming and J lost 0 bases, with 20 bases between them. The chain's CDR3 is CASHNPQGTSTDTQYF. CDR3 nucleotides: TGTGCCAGCCACAACCCTCAGGGAACTAGCACAGATACGCAGTATTTT.

This clone appeared a single time. The chain is built from TRBV18 and TRBJ2-7, with TRBD1 matching 7 bases. V lost 0 bases and J lost 12; bases outside the gene matches: 14. The CDR3 covers 15 residues. The germline CDR1 and CDR2 sequences are KGHSH and LQKENI. The CDR3 DNA is TGTGCCAGCTCACCACCTTCAGGGGGTACCTCCATCGTGTACTTC. Residues: CASSPPSGGTSIVYF.

In its sample, this clone was seen once. The chain couples TRBV29-1 to TRBJ2-7; the D gene is possibly TRBD1 (6 bases). There are 13 residues in the CDR3. CDR1 is SQVTM, CDR2 ANQGSEA, per germline. With 7 bases removed from V and 1 base from J, the gap between germline ends came to 14 bases. CDR3 bases: TGCAGCGCTAACGCCGGGACATCCTACGAGCAGTACTTC. This translates into CSANAGTSYEQYF.

The V and J genes are TRBV12-5 and TRBJ2-1; the match to TRBD1 covers 12 bases. The CDR3 is 18 amino acids. Germline CDR1 LGHNT, CDR2 FRNRAP. With 7 bases clipped from V and 0 bases from J, the junction kept 10 bases outside the gene matches. CDR3 sequence: CASVPGQGARNSYNEQFF. The CDR3 coding sequence is TGTGCTAGTGTCCCGGGACAGGGGGCCCGGAACTCCTACAATGAGCAGTTCTTC.

The rearrangement joins TRBV25-1 to TRBJ1-6, with 7 bases aligning to TRBD1. The CDR3 covers 17 residues. From germline, CDR1 is MGHDK and CDR2 SYGVNS. J gave up 0 bases and V 2 bases, and 4 bases lay outside the gene matches. For the CDR3, the DNA is TGTGCCAGCAGTGAAGGGACAGCGAGCTCCTATAATTCACCCCTCCACTTT. Protein product: CASSEGTASSYNSPLHF. Together with reference TRBV25-1 and TRBJ1-6, the CDR3 gives the full variable domain: EADIYQTPRYLVIGTGKKITLECSQTMGHDKMYWYQQDPGMELHLIHYSYGVNSTEKGDLSSESTVSRIRTEHFPLTLESARPSHTSQYLCASSEGTASSYNSPLHFGNGTRLTVT.

The J gene is TRBJ1-2, the V gene TRBV5-1, with D unresolved. V lost 0 bases and J 8 bases, leaving 17 bases between the germline ends. CDR1 is SGHRS and CDR2 is YFSETQ in the germline V gene. This CDR3 region has 15 residues. The CDR3 coding sequence is TGCGCCAGCAGCTTGGCGGAGGGTTCGCCTTGGGGCTACACCTTC. Protein product: CASSLAEGSPWGYTF.

V is TRBV7-2 and J is TRBJ2-7; D is perhaps TRBD1 (5 bases). V was pared by 0 bases and J by 9 bases, with 18 bases between. There are 15 residues in the CDR3. The germline V gene encodes CDR1 SGHTA and CDR2 FQGNSA. The CDR3 bases are TGTGCCAGCAGCTTAGCGTGGGCAGTCCCCCAGGGGCAGTACTTC. Amino acids: CASSLAWAVPQGQYF.